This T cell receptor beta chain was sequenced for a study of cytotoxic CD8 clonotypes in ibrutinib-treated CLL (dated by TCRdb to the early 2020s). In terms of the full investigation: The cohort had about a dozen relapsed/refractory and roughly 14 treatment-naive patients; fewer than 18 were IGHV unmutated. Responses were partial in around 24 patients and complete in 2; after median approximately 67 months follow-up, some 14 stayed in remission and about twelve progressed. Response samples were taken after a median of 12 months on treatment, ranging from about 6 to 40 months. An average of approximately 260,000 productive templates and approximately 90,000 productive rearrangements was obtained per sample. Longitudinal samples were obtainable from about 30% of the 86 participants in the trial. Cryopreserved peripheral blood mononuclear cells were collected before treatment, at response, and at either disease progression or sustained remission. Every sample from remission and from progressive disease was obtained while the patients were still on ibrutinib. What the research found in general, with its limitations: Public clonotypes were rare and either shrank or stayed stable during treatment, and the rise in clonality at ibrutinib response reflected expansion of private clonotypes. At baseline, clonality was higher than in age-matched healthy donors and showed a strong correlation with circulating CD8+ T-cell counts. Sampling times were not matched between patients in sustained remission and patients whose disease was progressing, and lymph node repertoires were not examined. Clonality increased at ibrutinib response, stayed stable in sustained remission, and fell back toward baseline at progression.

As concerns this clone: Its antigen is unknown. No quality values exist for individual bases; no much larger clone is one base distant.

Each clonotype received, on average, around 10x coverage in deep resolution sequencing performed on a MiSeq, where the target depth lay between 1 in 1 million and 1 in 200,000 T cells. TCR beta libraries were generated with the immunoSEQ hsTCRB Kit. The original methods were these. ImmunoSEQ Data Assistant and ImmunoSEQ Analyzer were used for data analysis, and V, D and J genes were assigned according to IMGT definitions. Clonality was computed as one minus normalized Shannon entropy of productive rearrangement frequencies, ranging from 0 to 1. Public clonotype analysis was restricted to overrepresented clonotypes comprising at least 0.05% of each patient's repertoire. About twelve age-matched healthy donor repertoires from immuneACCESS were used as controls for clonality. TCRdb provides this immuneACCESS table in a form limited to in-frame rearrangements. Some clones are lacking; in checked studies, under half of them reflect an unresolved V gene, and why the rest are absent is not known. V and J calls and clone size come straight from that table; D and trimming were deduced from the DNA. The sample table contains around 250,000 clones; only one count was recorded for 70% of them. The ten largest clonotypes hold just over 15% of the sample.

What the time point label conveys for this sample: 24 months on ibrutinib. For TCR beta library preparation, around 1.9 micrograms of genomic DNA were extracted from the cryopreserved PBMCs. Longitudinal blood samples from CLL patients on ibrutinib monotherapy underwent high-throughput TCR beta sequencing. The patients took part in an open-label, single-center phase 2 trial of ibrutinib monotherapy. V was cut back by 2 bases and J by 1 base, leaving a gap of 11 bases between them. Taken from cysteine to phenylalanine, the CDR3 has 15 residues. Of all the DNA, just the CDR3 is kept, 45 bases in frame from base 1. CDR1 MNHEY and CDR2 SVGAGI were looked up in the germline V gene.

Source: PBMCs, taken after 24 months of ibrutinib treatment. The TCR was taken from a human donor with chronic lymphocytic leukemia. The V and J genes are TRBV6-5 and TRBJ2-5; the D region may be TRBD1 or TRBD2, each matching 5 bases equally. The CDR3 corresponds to CASSYQGPLQETQYF. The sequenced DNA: TGTGCCAGCAGTTACCAGGGACCGCTCCAAGAGACCCAGTACTTC.